Shown below are 5 T cell receptor beta chains from a single sample sequenced in a study of T cells in localized non-small cell lung cancer. Generated by immunoSEQ multiplex PCR, the TCRdb table keeps only in-frame clones and is missing some. The sample has just under 30,000 clones; 80% to 90% are singletons. Sequencing used peripheral blood, obtained before any cancer treatment. The receptor source for this set is a woman aged 35-70 years with stage I lung adenocarcinoma.

The chain has TRBV21-1 and TRBJ2-1. TRBV21-1 is an annotated pseudogene. The CDR3 runs to 14 residues. The CDR3: CASRKGVSFNEQFF. The CDR3 nucleotides read TGTGCCAGCAGGAAAGGGGTTTCTTTCAATGAGCAGTTCTTC.

The chain employs TRBV2 and TRBJ2-3; D unresolved. This CDR3 contains 13 residues. The germline V gene has CDR1 SNHLY and CDR2 FYNNEI. V was trimmed by 6 bases and J by 0 bases, leaving 7 bases between them. The CDR3 protein is CASRAISTDTQYF. The CDR3 bases are TGTGCCAGCAGGGCTATAAGCACAGATACGCAGTATTTT.

This clone was recorded once. V gene TRBV6-1 combines with J gene TRBJ2-5, with 7 bases fitting TRBD2. V was pared by 3 bases and J by 3 bases, with 4 bases of the junction left unmatched. Germline CDR1 and CDR2: MNHNS and SASEGT. This CDR3 contains 14 residues. The CDR3 loop is CASSEGGDKETQYF. The CDR3 DNA follows: TGTGCCAGCAGTGAGGGAGGGGATAAAGAGACCCAGTACTTC.

This sequence joins TRBV5-8 and TRBJ2-1; 10 bases are shared with TRBD1. V trimming: 5 bases; J trimming: 0 bases; junction bases outside the gene matches: 8. Germline V gives CDR1 SGHTS, CDR2 YDEGEE. The CDR3 has 17 amino acids. The CDR3 region is CASSPGTGVSSYNEQFF. The DNA of the CDR3 is TGTGCCAGCAGTCCCGGGACAGGGGTCTCCTCCTACAATGAGCAGTTCTTC. The full variable domain, in which reference TRBV5-8 and TRBJ2-1 provide the parts outside the CDR3, is EAGVTQSPTHLIKTRGQQATLRCSPISGHTSVYWYQQALGLGLQFLLWYDEGEERNRGNFPPRFSGRQFPNYSSELNVNALELEDSALYLCASSPGTGVSSYNEQFFGPGTRLTVL.

The CDR3 region has the DNA TGTGCCAGCTCACCAACATCAAATAGCAATCAGCCCCAGCATTTT. Protein: CASSPTSNSNQPQHF. The chain uses TRBV18 and TRBJ1-5; D is uncertain. In germline, CDR1 is KGHSH, CDR2 LQKENI. There are 15 residues in the CDR3. V shed 2 bases and J shed 0 bases, with 8 bases lying between them.